This T cell receptor (beta chain) emerged from a study of T cells in Graves' hyperthyroidism and ophthalmopathy. With a duration under 2 months, the hyperthyroidism was newly diagnosed in patients aged 18 to 65. Diagnostic decisions used clinical symptoms, serum thyroxine and TRAb, thyroid ultrasound and orbital computed tomography. There are many counts of this clonotype. What was amplified from RNA transcripts were TCR beta CDR3 regions. A set of HTBI primers served as the primers for a first-round RT-PCR of the TCR CDR3. From the multiplex PCR reads, TCRdb called clonotypes with MiXCR, one entry per CDR3 protein. Among 750,000 to 950,000 distinct CDR3 sequences listed, about two fifths were seen once. Between the trimmed V and J ends, which lost 0 bases and 4 bases, there was a span of 15 bases. The length of the CDR3 is 16 residues. Germline CDR1 reads LNHNV; CDR2 reads YYDKDF (reference sequence).

The sequenced material came from blood. The sequence came from a man younger than 30 with Graves' hyperthyroidism. The chain couples TRBV15 to TRBJ2-5, with a weak D call TRBD2 (5 bases). The CDR3 DNA reads TGTGCCACCAGCAGAGATGGAAGAGGGAGACGAGAGACCCAGTACTTC. Translation gives CATSRDGRGRRETQYF.